The 21 T cell receptor beta chains given below trace back to one sample, sequenced in a study of T cell responses to AZD1222 COVID-19 vaccine. Clones were sequenced by immunoSEQ multiplex PCR, and TCRdb holds only the in-frame ones, with some missing. The sample contains 170,000 or so clones, 90% of which appear only once. The sequencing here drew on peripheral blood, taken on day 0 of AZD1222 vaccination. The source of these receptors is an adult in good health.

The chain employs TRBV14 and TRBJ1-2; 8 bases align to TRBD1. J was trimmed by 7 bases and V by 6 bases; bases with no gene match: 10. Germline loops: CDR1 SGHDN, CDR2 FVKESK. This CDR3 has 14 amino acids. The CDR3 sequence: CASRPQGARRGYTF. CDR3 DNA sequence: TGTGCCAGCAGACCCCAGGGGGCACGGCGTGGCTACACCTTC.

The chain couples TRBV19 to TRBJ2-1, with 8 positions matching TRBD1. Germline CDR1 reads LNHDA; CDR2 reads SQIVND (reference sequence). V dropped 6 bases and J dropped 10; count of bases not matched to a gene: 14. The length of the CDR3 is 15 residues. The CDR3 is CASSTFTGGPQEQFF. The CDR3 DNA follows: TGTGCCAGTAGCACCTTTACAGGGGGGCCCCAAGAGCAGTTCTTC.

The chain is built from TRBV6-2 or TRBV6-3 and TRBJ2-7; D is perhaps TRBD1 (5 bases). The germline V gene has CDR1 MNHEY and CDR2 SVGEGT. This CDR3 has 13 residues. The V gene lost 2 bases and the J gene lost 6 bases, with 11 bases spanning the gap. In DNA form, the CDR3 reads TGTGCCAGCAGTTACATATCAGGGTCCGAGCAGTACTTC. This gives the protein CASSYISGSEQYF.

The CDR3 reads CASSQTPFQRVSQEVGYNSPLHF. The DNA for the CDR3 is TGCGCCAGCAGTCAAACCCCCTTTCAGAGGGTGAGTCAGGAGGTAGGCTATAATTCACCCCTCCACTTT. The V call is TRBV23-1, the J call TRBJ1-6; D gene uncertain. TRBV23-1 is noted as an ORF with a role that remains uncertain. Trimming stripped 2 bases from V and 3 bases from J, with 32 bases between. CDR3 length: 23 amino acids.

This chain joins TRBV28 and TRBJ2-3; 11 bases fit TRBD2. The CDR3 loop spans 15 amino acids. The V and J ends lost 8 bases and 5 bases, in that order; junction bases with no gene match: 9. The germline V gene has CDR1 MDHEN and CDR2 SYDVKM. CDR3 amino acids: CASGLLAGGGDTQYF. Written as DNA, the CDR3 is TGTGCCAGCGGCCTCTTAGCGGGGGGGGGAGATACGCAGTATTTT.

The V call is TRBV4-2, the J call TRBJ1-6, with D possibly TRBD1 on 6 matching bases. The CDR3 has 16 amino acids. Trimming removed 0 bases from V and 3 bases from J, with 9 bases in between. Germline CDR1 reads LGHNA; CDR2 reads YNFKEQ. The CDR3 bases are TGTGCCAGCAGCCAAGAAGTAGGGGGCTATAATTCACCCCTCCACTTT. Encoded protein: CASSQEVGGYNSPLHF.

In DNA form, the CDR3 reads TGTGCCAGCAGCTTAGGGCTCAGGGGGCACGGGCACACTGAAGCTTTCTTT. It translates to CASSLGLRGHGHTEAFF. This sequence joins TRBV7-2 and TRBJ1-1, with 8 bases that match TRBD1. V dropped 1 base and J dropped 3; count of bases not matched to a gene: 10. Germline CDR1 and CDR2: SGHTA and FQGNSA. This CDR3 comprises 17 residues. Full variable domain (remainder filled in from reference TRBV7-2 and TRBJ1-1): GAGVSQSPSNKVTEKGKDVELRCDPISGHTALYWYRQSLGQGLEFLIYFQGNSAPDKSGLPSDRFSAERTGGSVSTLTIQRTQQEDSAVYLCASSLGLRGHGHTEAFFGQGTRLTVV.

The chain carries TRBV30 and TRBJ1-1; 8 bases align to TRBD1. The CDR3 spans 13 residues. Germline V lookup: CDR1 GTSNPN, CDR2 SVGIG (reference sequence). V dropped 3 bases and J dropped 1; count of bases not matched to a gene: 1. CDR3 nucleotide sequence: TGTGCCTGGAGAGACAGGGGGAACACTGAAGCTTTCTTT. This sequence encodes CAWRDRGNTEAFF.

This clone was found once. The chain joins TRBV5-6 to TRBJ1-6, with D unclear. Germline CDR1 reads SGHDT; CDR2 reads YYEEEE. The CDR3 consists of 19 residues. V gave up 3 bases and J gave up 0 bases, with 19 bases separating them. The CDR3 region is CASSSYVTQGSSYNSPLHF. The CDR3 DNA reads as TGTGCCAGCAGCTCGTACGTAACACAAGGGAGCTCCTATAATTCACCCCTCCACTTT. Combining the CDR3 with reference TRBV5-6 and TRBJ1-6 gives the whole variable domain DAGVTQSPTHLIKTRGQQVTLRCSPKSGHDTVSWYQQALGQGPQFIFQYYEEEERQRGNFPDRFSGHQFPNYSSELNVNALLLGDSALYLCASSSYVTQGSSYNSPLHFGNGTRLTVT.

The chain employs TRBV27 and TRBJ2-3; D may be TRBD1 (5 bases). CDR3 length: 15 residues. Germline CDR1 and CDR2: MNHEY and SMNVEV (reference sequence). V lost 3 bases to trimming and J lost 3 bases, with 13 bases between them. The CDR3 reads CASSFYGRVTDTQYF. The CDR3 DNA follows: TGTGCCAGCAGTTTCTACGGCAGGGTGACAGATACGCAGTATTTT.

The chain joins TRBV11-2 to TRBJ1-1; the match to TRBD1 covers 8 bases. CDR1 and CDR2 from the germline V gene are SGHAT and FQNNGV. The CDR3 has 13 residues. Losses at the gene ends were 4 bases for V and 4 bases for J; bases not matched to a gene: 2. The CDR3 loop reads CASSSQGGTEAFF. The CDR3, as DNA: TGTGCCAGCAGCTCACAGGGGGGCACTGAAGCTTTCTTT.

This chain connects TRBV6-5 to TRBJ2-7, with a possible D match to TRBD1 (6 bases). Germline V gives CDR1 MNHEY, CDR2 SVGAGI. The CDR3 contains 13 residues. The V end lost 5 bases, the J end lost 4 bases, and 12 bases lay between the germline ends. The CDR3 sequence: CASSSPGVYEQYF. As DNA, the CDR3 is TGTGCCAGCAGTAGCCCAGGGGTTTACGAGCAGTACTTC.

The chain carries TRBV6-5 and TRBJ1-2; unclear D gene. Trimming cost V 6 bases and J 4 bases, with 12 bases left between them. The germline gives CDR1 MNHEY, CDR2 SVGAGI. This CDR3 contains 13 residues. The DNA of the CDR3 is TGTGCCAGCAGCGGGCAGTACAGCTATGGCTACACCTTC. Translating gives CASSGQYSYGYTF.

This chain joins TRBV19 and TRBJ1-5; 8 bases fit TRBD1. CDR3 size: 14 residues. Germline V gene sequence: CDR1 LNHDA, CDR2 SQIVND (reference sequence). V gave up 5 bases and J gave up 4 bases; unmatched junction bases: 4. As DNA, the CDR3 is TGTGCCAGTAGTCTCAGACAGGGGAATCAGCCCCAGCATTTT. It yields the protein CASSLRQGNQPQHF. Supplemented by reference TRBV19 and TRBJ1-5, the full variable domain reads DGGITQSPKYLFRKEGQNVTLSCEQNLNHDAMYWYRQDPGQGLRLIYYSQIVNDFQKGDIAEGYSVSREKKESFPLTVTSAQKNPTAFYLCASSLRQGNQPQHFGDGTRLSIL.

The chain joins TRBV7-8 to TRBJ2-7; 8 nucleotides line up with TRBD1. J was trimmed by 0 bases and V by 5 bases; bases with no gene match: 6. The CDR3 is made up of 15 amino acids. In germline, CDR1 is SGHVS, CDR2 FQNEAQ. The CDR3 DNA follows: TGTGCCAGCAGCCCCCGACAGGGGCCCTCCTACGAGCAGTACTTC. Protein sequence: CASSPRQGPSYEQYF.

Note on this clone: This sample includes further DNA sequences coding for the same CDR3. This chain connects TRBV9 to TRBJ2-5; weak D call: TRBD1 (7 bases). Trimming left V 0 bases short and J 0 bases short, with 9 bases between. This CDR3 contains 15 residues. CDR1 is SGDLS, CDR2 YYNGEE, per germline. As DNA, the CDR3 is TGTGCCAGCAGCGTAGCAGGGGGGAACCAAGAGACCCAGTACTTC. Its translation: CASSVAGGNQETQYF.

This rearrangement joins TRBV7-2 to TRBJ1-2, with TRBD1 as a possible D gene (5 bases). This CDR3 is 15 amino acids long. CDR1 is SGHTA, CDR2 FQGNSA, per germline. Trimming stripped 2 bases from V and 4 bases from J, with 14 bases between. The CDR3 reads CASSLSSTAFYGYTF. The CDR3 nucleotides are TGTGCCAGCAGCTTAAGTTCGACAGCCTTCTATGGCTACACCTTC.

The chain has TRBV7-9 and TRBJ1-1; the D is unclear. There are 13 residues in the CDR3. Germline V gene sequence: CDR1 SEHNR, CDR2 FQNEAQ (reference sequence). V shed 4 bases and J shed 7 bases, with 13 bases lying between them. The CDR3 loop reads CASSSQPDGEAFF. The CDR3, as DNA: TGTGCCAGCAGCTCCCAACCTGACGGTGAAGCTTTCTTT.

This chain links TRBV27 with TRBJ1-6; TRBD1 matches 10 bases. V trimming: 8 bases; J trimming: 10 bases; junction bases outside the gene matches: 8. CDR3 length: 14 amino acids. The V gene's germline CDR1 is MNHEY and CDR2 SMNVEV (reference sequence). CDR3 loop: CASGSWTGGSPLHF. The CDR3 DNA is TGTGCCAGCGGGTCGTGGACAGGGGGATCACCCCTCCACTTT.

This chain's CDR3 is CSSPGGQKNTEAFF. The DNA for the CDR3 is TGCAGCTCCCCAGGGGGACAGAAAAACACTGAAGCTTTCTTT. The rearrangement uses TRBV29-1 and TRBJ1-1, with 7 bases aligning to TRBD1. The CDR3 is 14 residues long. V dropped 8 bases and J dropped 2; count of bases not matched to a gene: 11. Germline CDR1 and CDR2: SQVTM and ANQGSEA.

This chain links TRBV20-1 with TRBJ1-3; TRBD1 might be the D (5 bases). The germline V gene encodes CDR1 DFQATT and CDR2 SNEGSKA (reference sequence). V was cut by 3 bases and J by 3 bases, with 15 bases left in between. The CDR3 is 15 residues long. The CDR3 protein is CSASFAGQRGNTIYF. In DNA form, the CDR3 reads TGCAGTGCTAGTTTCGCAGGGCAGCGTGGAAACACCATATATTTT.